The 28 T cell receptor beta chains listed next were all sequenced from one sample in a study of blood T cell repertoires in COVID-19. Measured with immunoSEQ multiplex PCR; TCRdb has only the in-frame clones, and not every one. This sample has fewer than 250,000 clones, with about 87% found just once. The sequenced sample consisted of peripheral blood. All receptors come from a man aged 55 to 70 with acute or convalescent COVID-19.

V usage is TRBV5-1 and J usage is TRBJ2-1; 11 bases align to TRBD2. The CDR3 covers 16 residues. In germline, CDR1 is SGHRS, CDR2 YFSETQ. V dropped 0 bases and J dropped 4; count of bases not matched to a gene: 3. The CDR3: CASSLGGLAEYNEQFF. The CDR3 nucleotides are TGCGCCAGCAGCTTGGGGGGACTAGCGGAGTACAATGAGCAGTTCTTC.

The chain has TRBV28 and TRBJ1-1, with TRBD1 matching over 7 bases. CDR3 length: 13 residues. Trimming removed 6 bases from V and 7 bases from J; junction bases left unmatched: 8. From germline, CDR1 is MDHEN and CDR2 SYDVKM. The CDR3 region has the DNA TGTGCCAGCAGCCGAGGGGGCAGGGTTGAAGCTTTCTTT. Amino acids: CASSRGGRVEAFF.

The chain has TRBV11-2 and TRBJ2-5; D possibly corresponds to TRBD1 (6 bases). CDR1 and CDR2 from the germline V gene are SGHAT and FQNNGV. V dropped 1 base and J dropped 5 bases, with 11 bases sitting between them. The CDR3 runs 14 residues. The CDR3 DNA is TGTGCCAGCAGCTTAGTTACCCAGGGGGAGACCCAGTACTTC. The encoded protein is CASSLVTQGETQYF.

A note on this clone: The junction departs from germline at one end; a sequencing error may be responsible. The chain carries TRBV6-1 and TRBJ2-1; TRBD2 is a possible D gene (5 bases). Germline V gene lookup returns CDR1 MNHNS and CDR2 SASEGT. The CDR3 has 12 amino acids. CDR3 protein: CASSEAGLQWVF. The CDR3 bases are TGTGCCAGCAGTGAAGCTGGACTCCAGTGGGTCTTC.

The rearrangement links TRBV28 to TRBJ1-4, with D possibly matching TRBD1 (6 bases). Germline V gene lookup returns CDR1 MDHEN and CDR2 SYDVKM. This CDR3 has 14 amino acids. V lost 7 bases and J lost 3, with 12 bases in between. The DNA for the CDR3 is TGTGCCAGCACCCCTCAGGGGTCTAATGAAAAACTGTTTTTT. Translation: CASTPQGSNEKLFF.

The chain employs TRBV6-2 or TRBV6-3 and TRBJ2-5; D unclear. Germline assignment: CDR1 MNHEY and CDR2 SVGEGT. The V end lost 2 bases, the J end lost 5 bases, and 15 bases lay between the germline ends. The CDR3 length is 15 residues. The CDR3 loop reads CASSYEVSPRETQYF. The CDR3, as DNA: TGTGCCAGCAGTTACGAAGTTTCCCCCCGGGAGACCCAGTACTTC.

The rearrangement links TRBV6-5 to TRBJ1-2, with D perhaps TRBD1 (6 bases). Germline assignment: CDR1 MNHEY and CDR2 SVGAGI. Trimming removed 4 bases at V and 4 bases at J, with 10 bases between. The CDR3 contains 13 residues. The CDR3 DNA reads as TGTGCCAGCAGTTGGACAGCCTCCTATGGCTACACCTTC. This translates into CASSWTASYGYTF.

The V gene is TRBV15, the J gene TRBJ2-5, with D perhaps TRBD1 (5 bases). CDR1 and CDR2 (germline): LNHNV, YYDKDF (reference sequence). The CDR3 has 14 residues. The V gene lost 1 base and the J gene lost 1 base, with 7 bases spanning the gap. The CDR3 reads CATSRGQPQETQYF. The CDR3 bases are TGTGCCACCAGCAGAGGACAGCCCCAAGAGACCCAGTACTTC.

The chain joins TRBV9 to TRBJ1-2, with 7 bases identical to TRBD1. Germline CDR1 SGDLS, CDR2 YYNGEE. The J segment lost 6 bases and the V segment lost 0 bases, leaving 5 bases of the junction unmatched. This CDR3 is built from 14 residues. The DNA of the CDR3 is TGTGCCAGCAGCGTAGCTACAGGGGTTAATGGCTACACCTTC. This gives the protein CASSVATGVNGYTF. The complete variable domain, with remaining parts taken from reference TRBV9 and TRBJ1-2, reads DSGVTQTPKHLITATGQRVTLRCSPRSGDLSVYWYQQSLDQGLQFLIQYYNGEERAKGNILERFSAQQFPDLHSELNLSSLELGDSALYFCASSVATGVNGYTFGSGTRLTVV.

This clone is a singleton in its sample. The V gene is TRBV3-1 (or the pseudogene TRBV3-2), the J gene TRBJ2-2; TRBD2 aligns across 13 bases. With 6 bases clipped from V and 6 bases from J, the junction kept 4 bases outside the gene matches. This CDR3 has 15 residues. Germline values: CDR1 LGHDT, CDR2 YNNKEL (reference sequence). In DNA, the CDR3 is TGTGCCAGCAGAACTAGCGGGGGGGCCGCCGGGGAGCTGTTTTTT. It encodes CASRTSGGAAGELFF.

This clone was found a few times. The V call is TRBV2, the J call TRBJ1-1; D remains ambiguous. Trimming shortened V by 5 bases and J by 8 bases, and 9 bases separated the two germline ends. CDR3 size: 11 residues. Germline CDR1 is SNHLY and CDR2 is FYNNEI. CDR3 nucleotide sequence: TGTGCCAGCAGTCCCGACGGGGAAGCTTTCTTT. Protein: CASSPDGEAFF. Full variable domain (outside the CDR3, taken from reference TRBV2 and TRBJ1-1): EPEVTQTPSHQVTQMGQEVILRCVPISNHLYFYWYRQILGQKVEFLVSFYNNEISEKSEIFDDQFSVERPDGSNFTLKIRSTKLEDSAMYFCASSPDGEAFFGQGTRLTVV.

V is TRBV11-3 and J is TRBJ2-5, with 10 bases matching TRBD1. CDR3 length: 17 amino acids. V was clipped by 5 bases and J by 0 bases; unmatched bases: 9. Germline V gene sequence: CDR1 SGHNT, CDR2 YENEEA. Written as DNA, the CDR3 is TGTGCCAGCAGCCCCGGGACAGGGGATGGGTACCAAGAGACCCAGTACTTC. Its translation: CASSPGTGDGYQETQYF. The entire variable domain, with the rest obtained from reference TRBV11-3 and TRBJ2-5, is as follows: EAGVVQSPRYKIIEKKQPVAFWCNPISGHNTLYWYLQNLGQGPELLIRYENEEAVDDSQLPKDRFSAERLKGVDSTLKIQPAELGDSAVYLCASSPGTGDGYQETQYFGPGTRLLVL.

V gene TRBV30 combines with J gene TRBJ1-6; a weak D match, TRBD1 (6 bases). The CDR3 has 15 amino acids. V was clipped by 0 bases and J by 7 bases, with 13 bases between them. Germline CDR1 is GTSNPN and CDR2 is SVGIG (reference sequence). DNA for the CDR3: TGTGCCTGGAGTGTCGCGGGGGCACAGAATTCACCCCTCCACTTT. It encodes CAWSVAGAQNSPLHF.

This chain joins TRBV7-2 and TRBJ1-6; TRBD1 matches at 7 bases. V dropped 3 bases and J dropped 6; count of bases not matched to a gene: 5. CDR1 SGHTA and CDR2 FQGNSA come from the germline V gene. The CDR3 loop spans 15 amino acids. As DNA, the CDR3 is TGTGCCAGCAGCTTGGAGACAGGGCTTAATTCACCCCTCCACTTT. This encodes CASSLETGLNSPLHF.

This chain uses TRBV5-4 with TRBJ2-2; 10 nucleotides align to TRBD2. Germline lookup yields CDR1 SGHNT and CDR2 YYREEE (reference sequence). J gave up 5 bases and V 0 bases, and 1 base lay outside the gene matches. The CDR3 totals 15 residues. The CDR3 here is CASSLVAGGTGELFF. The CDR3 DNA reads as TGTGCCAGCAGCTTGGTAGCGGGGGGTACCGGGGAGCTGTTTTTT.

The V gene is TRBV4-3, the J gene TRBJ1-2; D perhaps matches TRBD1 (5 bases). V gave up 4 bases and J gave up 1 base, with 19 bases separating them. Germline CDR1 LGHNA, CDR2 YSLEER. This CDR3 spans 17 amino acids. As DNA, the CDR3 is TGCGCCAGCAGCCCCCCTGGGGCGGACAAAAATAACTATGGCTACACCTTC. Translating it yields CASSPPGADKNNYGYTF.

This chain uses TRBV19 with TRBJ1-6; 8 bases are a match to TRBD1. V lost 6 bases, J lost 8 bases, and 9 bases stayed unmatched. The CDR3 contains 15 residues. Germline V CDR1 and CDR2: LNHDA, SQIVND (reference sequence). CDR3 bases: TGTGCCAGTAGAACCCGACAGGGGCTCGATTCACCCCTCCACTTT. Amino acid sequence: CASRTRQGLDSPLHF.

This clone has only one observation. The chain is built from TRBV6-5 and TRBJ1-2, with 10 nucleotides matching TRBD1. The CDR3 spans 16 residues. In germline, CDR1 is MNHEY, CDR2 SVGAGI. The trim removed 0 bases at V and 2 bases at J, leaving 3 bases unmatched. CDR3 sequence: CASSYSRTGGNYGYTF. Here the CDR3 DNA reads TGTGCCAGCAGTTACTCTAGGACAGGGGGGAACTATGGCTACACCTTC.

This chain uses TRBV5-1 with TRBJ1-1, with D possibly matching TRBD1 (6 bases). Germline V gene data show CDR1 as SGHRS and CDR2 as YFSETQ. The length of the CDR3 is 17 residues. Trimming stripped 0 bases from V and 4 bases from J, with 19 bases between. CDR3 amino acids: CASSLVGGTPGATEAFF. Here the CDR3 DNA reads TGCGCCAGCAGCTTGGTGGGGGGGACCCCAGGGGCCACTGAAGCTTTCTTT.

The rearrangement links TRBV4-2 to TRBJ2-3; weak D call: TRBD2 (6 bases). The CDR3 spans 17 residues. The germline V gene encodes CDR1 LGHNA and CDR2 YNFKEQ. V lost 0 bases and J lost 0, with 13 bases in between. The CDR3 DNA is TGTGCCAGCAGCCAAGAGACAGCGGGTACTAGCACAGATACGCAGTATTTT. It translates to CASSQETAGTSTDTQYF.

The chain recombines TRBV6-2 or TRBV6-3 with TRBJ2-3; D is unclear. This CDR3 contains 13 residues. Trimming removed 7 bases at V and 4 bases at J, with 12 bases between. From germline, CDR1 is MNHEY and CDR2 SVGEGT. CDR3 nucleotide sequence: TGTGCCAGCACCCCGTTTCTCGCAGATACGCAGTATTTT. This codes for CASTPFLADTQYF.

The rearrangement uses TRBV9 and TRBJ2-7, with D unclear. The CDR3 extends over 14 amino acids. The V gene's germline CDR1 is SGDLS and CDR2 YYNGEE. V gave up 0 bases and J gave up 0 bases, with 7 bases separating them. DNA of the CDR3: TGTGCCAGCAGCGTAGGCGTCCTCTCCTACGAGCAGTACTTC. Translating gives CASSVGVLSYEQYF.

This clone was detected only a few times. The gene calls are TRBV19 and TRBJ1-2, with TRBD1 identical over 7 bases. Germline V lookup: CDR1 LNHDA, CDR2 SQIVND (reference sequence). V shed 4 bases and J 1 base; nucleotides not matched to a gene: 3. The CDR3 runs to 14 residues. CDR3 DNA sequence: TGTGCCAGTAGTAAAGACAGGGATAACTATGGCTACACCTTC. Protein product: CASSKDRDNYGYTF.

V is TRBV27 and J is TRBJ2-1; 7 nucleotides match TRBD2. J was trimmed by 0 bases and V by 0 bases; bases with no gene match: 11. The CDR3 contains 19 residues. CDR1 and CDR2 (germline): MNHEY, SMNVEV (reference sequence). The CDR3 DNA follows: TGTGCCAGCAGTTTATCGCGTCCTTCTAGCGGCAGCTCCTACAATGAGCAGTTCTTC. Translation: CASSLSRPSSGSSYNEQFF.

CDR3: CASRPGQRSGNTIYF. Written as DNA, the CDR3 is TGCGCCAGCCGGCCGGGACAGAGGTCTGGAAACACCATATATTTT. The rearrangement links TRBV5-1 to TRBJ1-3; 7 nucleotides agree with TRBD1. Germline V gives CDR1 SGHRS, CDR2 YFSETQ. This CDR3 is built from 15 residues. With V trimmed by 7 bases and J by 1 base, 8 bases remained unmatched.

The gene calls are TRBV19 and TRBJ1-5, with 8 bases identical to TRBD1. V was clipped by 7 bases and J by 3 bases; unmatched bases: 11. Germline CDR1 LNHDA, CDR2 SQIVND (reference sequence). This CDR3 region has 16 residues. The CDR3 sequence: CASTSTRDRYNQPQHF. CDR3 sequence (DNA): TGTGCCAGTACCTCAACCCGGGACAGGTACAATCAGCCCCAGCATTTT.

The chain combines TRBV27 with TRBJ1-2, with 9 bases matching TRBD1. This CDR3 contains 16 residues. Germline V gives CDR1 MNHEY, CDR2 SMNVEV (reference sequence). V shed 6 bases, J shed 7 bases, and the junction held 15 bases outside the gene matches. The CDR3 DNA is TGTGCCAGCAGCCGAAGATGGCCCGACAGGGGGGGTGGCTACACCTTC. Amino acids: CASSRRWPDRGGGYTF.

V usage is TRBV7-9 and J usage is TRBJ1-4; TRBD1 aligns across 9 bases. The V and J ends lost 3 bases and 7 bases, in that order; junction bases with no gene match: 6. There are 15 residues in the CDR3. Germline CDR1 is SEHNR and CDR2 is FQNEAQ (reference sequence). CDR3 loop: CASSLGQGGGEKLFF. CDR3 coding DNA: TGTGCCAGCAGCTTGGGACAGGGCGGAGGTGAAAAACTGTTTTTT.